The entry below gives a single T cell receptor beta chain sequence along with its context. The TCR beta profiling, which covered VDJ combination and CDR3 sequence, was carried out using genomic DNA as the template. TCRdb reprocessed the reads with MiXCR, giving one entry per CDR3 protein. Found here are some 200,000 distinct CDR3 sequences, nearly 50% of them singletons; the top ten hold about 9.5%. This sample stems from a study of CD8+CD57+ T cells in acquired aplastic anemia. In the study overall: Mean DNA quantity obtained from sorted CD4+ and CD8+ cells was 2.5 to 4 ug.

Sequencing involved patients with CD8+CD57+ cell expansion previously shown by flow cytometry. A severe acquired aplastic anemia diagnosis applied to all patients. Blood was sampled before the patients had received any therapy. The V gene end was trimmed by 5 bases and the J gene end by 5 bases; junction bases not matched to a gene: 4. This CDR3 is 13 amino acids long. Germline values: CDR1 SEHNR, CDR2 FQNEAQ (reference sequence). V usage is TRBV7-9 and J usage is TRBJ2-5; TRBD2 agrees at 8 bases. This sequence was found in a human donor with aplastic anemia. Sequencing was done on a sample of sorted CD4+, CD8+, or CD8+CD57+ T cells (not recorded which) from PBMCs. CDR3 loop: CASSPGGAETQYF. DNA of the CDR3: TGTGCCAGCAGCCCGGGGGGGGCGGAGACCCAGTACTTC.